This note documents a single TCR beta chain sequence. The CDR3 covers 15 residues. Trimming shortened V by 5 bases and J by 0 bases, and 13 bases separated the two germline ends. From germline, CDR1 is SGHAT and CDR2 FQNNGV. The data belong to a study of OX40 agonist ivuxolimab in advanced cancers. The overall study: Ivuxolimab, which patients received intravenously every 2 weeks, was dosed at 0.01 to 10 mg/kg.

The method was immunoSEQ multiplex PCR; TCRdb's version includes in-frame clones alone and lacks a portion of them. The data hold 30,000 to 40,000 clones, with roughly 84% observed a single time. This sample comprised CD4+ or CD8+ T cells sorted from blood, obtained in a trial of the OX40 agonist ivuxolimab. The receptor comes from an adult with an advanced solid tumor such as melanoma, head and neck, liver or kidney cancer. V and J are TRBV11-2 and TRBJ1-2; D may be TRBD1 (5 bases). CDR3 nucleotide sequence: TGTGCCAGCAGCGGACGGGACGGAGCTAACTATGGCTACACCTTC. Its protein is CASSGRDGANYGYTF.